This TCR beta chain appears in the sequencing data of a study of OX40 agonist ivuxolimab in advanced cancers. Study-wide context: From about 20 to 79 years was the age range, with a mean of roughly 59 years, and over 80% were male. Study conclusions and caveats: Clonal expansion by week 6 occurred in CD4+ and CD8+ blood T cells (at 0.1 to 3.0 mg/kg).

Patients with autoimmune history or systemic immunosuppression were excluded. Germline V gene lookup returns CDR1 GTSNPN and CDR2 SVGIG (reference sequence). The length of the CDR3 is 15 residues. The trim removed 4 bases at V and 7 bases at J, leaving 10 bases unmatched. Worth noting for this clone: Its specificity is not known.

TCRdb's copy holds only in-frame clones and misses some; the assay was immunoSEQ multiplex PCR. The sample shows about 25,000 clones, 86% of them seen only once. Sequenced here: CD4+ or CD8+ T cells sorted from blood, sampled in a trial of the OX40 agonist ivuxolimab. This clonotype originated in an adult with an advanced solid tumor such as melanoma, head and neck, liver or kidney cancer. This chain connects TRBV30 to TRBJ1-6; 7 bases are shared with TRBD1. In nucleotides, the CDR3 is TGTGCCTGGAATCCCCCGGGACAGCGAAATTCACCCCTCCACTTT. It translates to CAWNPPGQRNSPLHF.